This TCR beta chain was recorded in a study of monozygotic twins with cystic fibrosis. Profiling relied on immunoSEQ multiplex PCR, and the TCRdb table lists in-frame clones only, not all of them. This table holds over 30,000 clones, approximately 72% found once. In the case of this clone: The antigen is not known.

Study outcomes and limitations: V usage most resembled the co-twin in 13 of 16 pairs. Monozygotic CF twins shared more identical nucleotide clonotypes than unrelated patients. In this small cohort, shared CDR3 numbers showed no association with age, concordance or disease severity.

Sequencing was done on a sample of blood. This clonotype was obtained from a girl aged 5-17 years with cystic fibrosis.

The CDR3 is CASRRDLYSNQPQHF. Written as DNA, the CDR3 is TGTGCCAGCAGACGGGACCTATATAGCAATCAGCCCCAGCATTTT. The chain carries TRBV2 and TRBJ1-5; tentative D call: TRBD1 (5 bases). This CDR3 contains 15 residues. The germline CDR1 and CDR2 sequences are SNHLY and FYNNEI. V dropped 6 bases and J dropped 0 bases, with 12 bases sitting between them. The variable domain in full, with the rest retrieved from reference TRBV2 and TRBJ1-5, is EPEVTQTPSHQVTQMGQEVILRCVPISNHLYFYWYRQILGQKVEFLVSFYNNEISEKSEIFDDQFSVERPDGSNFTLKIRSTKLEDSAMYFCASRRDLYSNQPQHFGDGTRLSIL.